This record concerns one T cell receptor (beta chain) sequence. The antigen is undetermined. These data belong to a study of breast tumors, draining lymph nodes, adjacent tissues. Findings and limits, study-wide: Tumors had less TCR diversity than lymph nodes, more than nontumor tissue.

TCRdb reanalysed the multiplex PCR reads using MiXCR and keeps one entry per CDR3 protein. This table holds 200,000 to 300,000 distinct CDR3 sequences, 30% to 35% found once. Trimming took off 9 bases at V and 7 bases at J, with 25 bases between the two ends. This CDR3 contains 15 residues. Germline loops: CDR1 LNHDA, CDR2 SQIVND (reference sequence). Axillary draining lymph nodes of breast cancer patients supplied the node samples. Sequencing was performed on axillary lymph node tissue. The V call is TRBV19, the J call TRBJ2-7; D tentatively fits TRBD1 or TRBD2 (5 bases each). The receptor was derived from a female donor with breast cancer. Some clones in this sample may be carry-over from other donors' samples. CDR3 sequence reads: CASSLRGAQSGEQYF. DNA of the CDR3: TGTGCCAGCAGTTTAAGGGGCGCTCAGTCGGGGGAGCAGTACTTC.